The following is a T cell receptor (beta chain) sequence with its context. This record belongs to a study of radiotherapy plus CTLA-4 blockade in lung cancer. TCRdb's copy holds only in-frame clones and misses some; the assay was immunoSEQ multiplex PCR. The sample consists of over 80,000 clones, roughly 85% of them appearing once. This clonotype originated in a human donor with non-small cell lung cancer who had stable disease on radiotherapy plus ipilimumab. This material consisted of peripheral blood, taken from a patient treated with radiotherapy plus ipilimumab.

CDR3 sequence reads: CASRNTGQSYNEQFF. In nucleotides, the CDR3 is TGTGCCAGCAGAAATACGGGACAGTCCTACAATGAGCAGTTCTTC. The V gene is TRBV5-6, the J gene TRBJ2-1; 7 bases line up with TRBD1. This CDR3 has 15 amino acids. V shed 5 bases and J 1 base; nucleotides not matched to a gene: 6. The V gene's germline CDR1 is SGHDT and CDR2 YYEEEE.